The 25 T cell receptor beta chains below all came from one sample that was sequenced in a study of blood T cells in healthy people across ages. Primers used in a second PCR of about 7 to 12 cycles were a sample-barcoded 5' primer and a J-beta primer mix. TCRdb itself ran the 5' RACE reads through MiXCR, one entry per CDR3 protein. This table has around 1,700,000 distinct CDR3 sequences, roughly 30% appearing once. Sample: blood. These receptors all come from a woman aged 25-40 years in good health.

This clonotype showed up many times. The chain couples TRBV12-3 or TRBV12-4 to TRBJ2-3; 9 bases match TRBD2. The CDR3 is 15 amino acids. V lost 5 bases to trimming and J lost 6 bases; unmatched junction nucleotides: 9. The CDR3 region is CASSATSGTRDTQYF. The CDR3 nucleotides read TGTGCCAGCAGTGCGACTAGCGGAACTCGGGATACGCAGTATTTT.

The J gene is TRBJ1-4, the V gene TRBV2; D is uncertain. CDR1 SNHLY and CDR2 FYNNEI come from the germline V gene. V gave up 4 bases and J gave up 4 bases, with 10 bases separating them. The CDR3 is made up of 14 amino acids. Written as DNA, the CDR3 is TGTGCCAGCAGTGTTTGGGGAATTAATGAAAAACTGTTTTTT. Translated, it gives CASSVWGINEKLFF.

The V gene is TRBV20-1, the J gene TRBJ2-1; 9 nucleotides match TRBD2. The J call may be incorrect, as the DNA end agrees better with TRBJ2-7. Germline-derived CDR1 and CDR2 are DFQATT and SNEGSKA (reference sequence). This CDR3 region has 14 residues. CDR3 region: CSAQGAGGPGEQYF. In DNA, the CDR3 is TGCAGTGCTCAAGGTGCGGGAGGGCCGGGGGAGCAGTACTTC.

This rearrangement joins TRBV7-9 to TRBJ2-7; the D is unclear. Between the trimmed V and J ends, which lost 1 base and 6 bases, there was a span of 10 bases. The CDR3 consists of 13 residues. Germline V CDR1 and CDR2: SEHNR, FQNEAQ (reference sequence). CDR3 nucleotides: TGTGCCAGCAGCTTAGAAGATTCTGTCGAGCAGTACTTC. Its protein product is CASSLEDSVEQYF.

Of note for this clonotype: No conserved phenylalanine or tryptophan ends this CDR3, so it is likely a read error. The V gene is TRBV2, the J gene TRBJ2-7; D unresolved. The ends were cut back, 0 bases at V and 6 bases at J, with 3 bases in the middle. The CDR3 covers 11 residues. Per the germline V gene, CDR1 is SNHLY and CDR2 is FYNNEI. CDR3 DNA sequence: TGTGCCAGCAGTGAAGCGCTCGAGCAGTACTTA. Encoded protein: CASSEALEQYL.

This clonotype was seen a handful of times. CDR3 amino acids: CASTIPGVGGYTF. As DNA, the CDR3 is TGTGCCAGCACCATACCCGGGGTTGGCGGCTACACCTTC. The chain couples TRBV12-3 or TRBV12-4 to TRBJ1-2; D gene ambiguous. Deletions cut 7 bases from V and 8 bases from J, with 17 bases between. The CDR3 is 13 amino acids.

The chain joins TRBV7-9 to TRBJ2-1; 7 bases map to TRBD2. The V gene's germline CDR1 is SEHNR and CDR2 FQNEAQ (reference sequence). The ends lost 5 bases at V and 7 bases at J; junction bases unmatched: 11. The CDR3 extends over 15 amino acids. CDR3 in amino acids: CASSPLGAGANEQFF. CDR3 sequence (DNA): TGTGCCAGCAGCCCCCTTGGGGCGGGAGCTAATGAGCAGTTCTTC.

The chain links TRBV6-2 or TRBV6-3 to TRBJ2-7, with 8 bases identical to TRBD2. The germline gives CDR1 MNHEY, CDR2 SVGEGT. This CDR3 contains 14 residues. Trimming at V came to 6 bases and at J to 6 bases, leaving 10 bases not matched to a gene. The CDR3 DNA reads as TGTGCCAGCAGCCTGAGCGGGAGAGGGTCCGAGCAGTACTTC. It yields the protein CASSLSGRGSEQYF.

This clonotype was found once. The chain links TRBV27 to TRBJ2-1, with TRBD2 as a possible D gene (5 bases). The CDR3 totals 14 residues. V was shortened by 7 bases and J by 9 bases, with 19 bases between the two germline ends. CDR1 is MNHEY and CDR2 is SMNVEV in the germline V gene (reference sequence). The CDR3 protein is CASTLSGTRGEQFF. CDR3 nucleotide sequence: TGTGCCAGCACACTGTCGGGTACCCGGGGTGAGCAGTTCTTC.

This clonotype occurred a few times. The chain carries TRBV12-3 or TRBV12-4 and TRBJ2-1, with D possibly TRBD1 on 5 matching bases. The CDR3 extends over 13 amino acids. V was trimmed by 5 bases and J by 4 bases, leaving 9 bases between them. The CDR3 DNA sequence: TGTGCCAGCAGTGGGGCAGTATACAATGAGCAGTTCTTC. It codes for CASSGAVYNEQFF.

The rearrangement joins TRBV20-1 to TRBJ2-7; no firm D call. V gave up 4 bases and J gave up 3 bases, with 10 bases separating them. Germline V gene sequence: CDR1 DFQATT, CDR2 SNEGSKA (reference sequence). The CDR3 spans 12 residues. As DNA, the CDR3 is TGCAGTGCTAATGTGGCAGACTACGAGCAGTACTTC. Translated: CSANVADYEQYF.

A few counts support this clonotype. The chain is built from TRBV7-6 and TRBJ1-6; unclear D gene. The CDR3 contains 13 residues. Germline CDR1 is SGHVS and CDR2 is FNYEAQ. V shed 4 bases and J shed 5 bases, with 6 bases lying between them. CDR3 sequence: CASSSVDNSPLHF. The CDR3 DNA is TGTGCCAGCAGCTCGGTGGATAATTCACCCCTCCACTTT.

The V and J genes are TRBV5-6 and TRBJ2-3; D is uncertain. Germline V gene sequence: CDR1 SGHDT, CDR2 YYEEEE. The CDR3 sequence is 12 residues long. Trimming removed 9 bases at V and 0 bases at J, with 8 bases between. CDR3 sequence (DNA): TGTGCCAACAGTCGGAGCACAGATACGCAGTATTTT. This gives the protein CANSRSTDTQYF.

This clonotype was found a few times. An end of the junction does not agree with germline; a read error may underlie this. V is TRBV4-1 and J is TRBJ1-2, with D unclear. This CDR3 has 13 amino acids. Germline V gene data show CDR1 as MGHRA and CDR2 as YSYEKL. CDR3 nucleotide sequence: TGCGCCTGCAGCTACGGGCCCCGCTATGGCTACACCTTC. Translating gives CACSYGPRYGYTF.

This sequence joins TRBV5-1 and TRBJ2-5, with a possible D match to TRBD2 (5 bases). Germline assignment: CDR1 SGHRS and CDR2 YFSETQ. This CDR3 is 14 amino acids long. V was cut by 1 base and J by 1 base, with 8 bases left in between. CDR3 nucleotide sequence: TGCGCCAGCAGCTTGAGAGCGGCCCAAGAGACCCAGTACTTC. This translates into CASSLRAAQETQYF. Full variable domain (missing parts from reference TRBV5-1 and TRBJ2-5): KAGVTQTPRYLIKTRGQQVTLSCSPISGHRSVSWYQQTPGQGLQFLFEYFSETQRNKGNFPGRFSGRQFSNSRSEMNVSTLELGDSALYLCASSLRAAQETQYFGPGTRLLVL.

The chain is built from TRBV6-6 and TRBJ2-7, with 9 positions matching TRBD2. Germline V lookup: CDR1 MNHNY, CDR2 SVGAGI (reference sequence). This CDR3 is built from 14 residues. The J segment lost 6 bases and the V segment lost 2 bases, leaving 5 bases of the junction unmatched. CDR3: CASSYVREGREQYF. In nucleotides, the CDR3 is TGTGCCAGCAGTTACGTGCGGGAGGGCCGCGAGCAGTACTTC.

This clonotype was counted at least ten times. The chain has TRBV20-1 and TRBJ2-5, with D possibly matching TRBD2 (5 bases). Germline V gives CDR1 DFQATT, CDR2 SNEGSKA (reference sequence). The CDR3 runs 14 residues. V lost 4 bases, J lost 4 bases, and 16 bases lay in between. The CDR3 is CSAKRPNGGETQYF. CDR3 DNA: TGCAGTGCTAAACGGCCTAACGGAGGAGAGACCCAGTACTTC.

The chain combines TRBV20-1 with TRBJ2-7; 10 bases align to TRBD2. Germline V lookup: CDR1 DFQATT, CDR2 SNEGSKA (reference sequence). The CDR3 is 14 residues long. Trimming took 1 base from V and 6 from J; bases not matched to a gene: 6. In nucleotides, the CDR3 is TGCAGTGCTAGAGTCCTAGCGGGAGCTTGCGAGCAGTACTTC. Protein sequence: CSARVLAGACEQYF.

This clonotype has a handful of counts. The chain uses TRBV6-7 and TRBJ2-4; no definite D call. TRBV6-7 falls under the ORF class, with uncertain function. This CDR3 region has 13 residues. V lost 6 bases and J 2 bases, leaving 8 bases between the germline ends. Written as DNA, the CDR3 is TGTGCCAGCAGCCGCCTTTCCAAAAACATTCAGTACTTC. Protein: CASSRLSKNIQYF.

J is TRBJ2-1 and V is TRBV6-6; the D is unclear. The CDR3 runs 12 residues. From germline, CDR1 is MNHNY and CDR2 SVGAGI (reference sequence). V shed 4 bases and J shed 5 bases, with 6 bases lying between them. CDR3: CASSSMHNEQFF. DNA of the CDR3: TGTGCCAGCAGTTCCATGCACAATGAGCAGTTCTTC.

The rearrangement joins TRBV12-3 or TRBV12-4 to TRBJ2-3; 10 bases are shared with TRBD1. After removal of 5 bases from V and 4 bases from J, the junction contained 9 bases not matched to a gene. The CDR3 covers 16 residues. The CDR3 spells CASSGDRGLRADTQYF. The CDR3 bases are TGTGCCAGCAGTGGCGACAGGGGGCTTCGGGCAGATACGCAGTATTTT.

This clonotype appeared many times. The chain employs TRBV6-5 and TRBJ1-4; no definite D call. Looked up from germline, CDR1 is MNHEY and CDR2 is SVGAGI. V lost 4 bases and J 3 bases, leaving 15 bases between the germline ends. The CDR3 contains 16 residues. The CDR3 reads CASSFGRTAANEKLFF. CDR3 DNA sequence: TGTGCCAGCAGTTTCGGACGGACTGCAGCTAATGAAAAACTGTTTTTT.

This clonotype was observed a handful of times. V is TRBV15 and J is TRBJ2-3; TRBD2 matches at 8 bases. Looked up from germline, CDR1 is LNHNV and CDR2 is YYDKDF (reference sequence). This CDR3 has 15 amino acids. Trimming removed 0 bases from V and 4 bases from J; junction bases left unmatched: 3. The CDR3 region has the DNA TGTGCCACCAGCAGAGATCCGACTAGCGCAGATACGCAGTATTTT. Its translation: CATSRDPTSADTQYF. Supplemented by reference TRBV15 and TRBJ2-3, the full variable domain reads DAMVIQNPRYQVTQFGKPVTLSCSQTLNHNVMYWYQQKSSQAPKLLFHYYDKDFNNEADTPDNFQSRRPNTSFCFLDIRSPGLGDTAMYLCATSRDPTSADTQYFGPGTRLTVL.

Remarks on this clonotype: Possible read error: a much larger clone is one base away. This chain uses TRBV7-9 with TRBJ2-7; D gene unclear. Germline V gives CDR1 SEHNR, CDR2 FQNEAQ (reference sequence). This CDR3 has 13 residues. In DNA form, the CDR3 reads TGTTCCAGCAGCACGGACCGTACCTACGAGCAGTACTTC. It encodes CSSSTDRTYEQYF.

This clonotype was found a few times. CDR3 bases: TGTGCCAGCAGCCAAGTACGCTACCAAGAGACCCAGTACTTC. Protein: CASSQVRYQETQYF. The chain links TRBV14 to TRBJ2-5, with D uncertain. Trimming took off 1 base at V and 0 bases at J, with 6 bases between the two ends. The V gene's germline CDR1 is SGHDN and CDR2 FVKESK. The CDR3 runs to 14 residues.